This passage covers 25 T cell receptor beta chains from one sample sequenced in a study of siplizumab effects on memory and regulatory T cells. Libraries were prepared by immunoSEQ multiplex PCR; TCRdb keeps only in-frame clonotypes and omits some of them. Of about 40,000 clones in the sample, roughly 90% were seen once. Sequenced sample: naive CD4+ T cells sorted from blood. Source of these receptors: a human donor in good health.

The chain is built from TRBV6-1 and TRBJ2-1; 9 bases fit TRBD2. CDR3 size: 16 residues. V shed 2 bases and J 6 bases; nucleotides not matched to a gene: 8. Germline V CDR1 and CDR2: MNHNS, SASEGT. Here the CDR3 reads CASSEYAGGPGNEQFF. The CDR3, as DNA: TGTGCCAGCAGTGAATACGCGGGAGGGCCTGGCAATGAGCAGTTCTTC.

J is TRBJ2-5 and V is TRBV7-2; TRBD2 matches 10 bases. The CDR3 has 19 residues. CDR1 is SGHTA, CDR2 FQGNSA, per germline. V lost 5 bases, J lost 5 bases, and 20 bases stayed unmatched. The CDR3 DNA reads as TGTGCCAGCAGCCGGGGTGAGCGGGGGGGCGGCGTTTTGCTCGAGACCCAGTACTTC. This sequence encodes CASSRGERGGGVLLETQYF. Based on the CDR3 plus reference TRBV7-2 and TRBJ2-5, the full variable domain is GAGVSQSPSNKVTEKGKDVELRCDPISGHTALYWYRQSLGQGLEFLIYFQGNSAPDKSGLPSDRFSAERTGGSVSTLTIQRTQQEDSAVYLCASSRGERGGGVLLETQYFGPGTRLLVL.

V usage is TRBV28 and J usage is TRBJ2-7, with a possible D match to TRBD2 (5 bases). The V gene lost 5 bases and the J gene lost 7 bases, with 21 bases spanning the gap. There are 15 residues in the CDR3. Looked up from germline, CDR1 is MDHEN and CDR2 is SYDVKM. CDR3 bases: TGTGCCAGCAGTCCTCCCGGTGGAAGGACGGGGGAGCAGTACTTC. It specifies CASSPPGGRTGEQYF.

This chain uses TRBV5-4 with TRBJ2-5, with TRBD2 as a possible D gene (6 bases). V shed 5 bases and J shed 4 bases, with 12 bases lying between them. The CDR3 loop spans 13 amino acids. Germline V CDR1 and CDR2: SGHNT, YYREEE (reference sequence). CDR3 region: CASSRQGGETQYF. DNA for the CDR3: TGTGCCAGCAGTCGTCAGGGAGGAGAGACCCAGTACTTC.

The J gene is TRBJ2-1, the V gene TRBV5-1, with a possible D match to TRBD2 (5 bases). With 4 bases removed from V and 1 base from J, the gap between germline ends came to 12 bases. The CDR3 covers 15 residues. Germline CDR1 SGHRS, CDR2 YFSETQ. Written as DNA, the CDR3 is TGCGCCAGCAGCGTTGATGAGGGATCCTACAATGAGCAGTTCTTC. Residues: CASSVDEGSYNEQFF.

The gene calls are TRBV6-5 and TRBJ2-7; D may be TRBD1 (6 bases). Germline loops: CDR1 MNHEY, CDR2 SVGAGI. The CDR3 extends over 15 amino acids. Deletions cut 4 bases from V and 1 base from J, with 14 bases between. CDR3 nucleotide sequence: TGTGCCAGCAGTTTCTACGTGACAGGTTCCTACGAGCAGTACTTC. It is translated as CASSFYVTGSYEQYF.

This chain connects TRBV18 to TRBJ1-5, with 7 bases aligning to TRBD1. After removal of 6 bases from V and 1 base from J, the junction contained 6 bases not matched to a gene. The CDR3 spans 15 residues. CDR1 is KGHSH, CDR2 LQKENI, per germline. The DNA for the CDR3 is TGTGCCAGCTCCAACGGGGACAGAAGCAATCAGCCCCAGCATTTT. This sequence encodes CASSNGDRSNQPQHF.

This sequence joins TRBV21-1 and TRBJ1-5; TRBD1, the D gene given by the table, was not confirmed from the DNA. TRBV21-1 is flagged as a pseudogene. The CDR3 sequence is 15 residues long. The CDR3: CASSSVQGFSQPQHF. CDR3 DNA: TGTGCCAGCAGTTCAGTACAGGGATTCAGTCAGCCCCAGCATTTT.

The gene calls are TRBV5-1 and TRBJ2-7; D is uncertain. V was cut by 0 bases and J by 5 bases, with 3 bases left in between. The CDR3 loop spans 11 amino acids. The germline V gene encodes CDR1 SGHRS and CDR2 YFSETQ. Here the CDR3 DNA reads TGCGCCAGCAGCTTGGTCGACGAGCAGTACTTC. Its translation is CASSLVDEQYF. Based on the CDR3 plus reference TRBV5-1 and TRBJ2-7, the full variable domain is KAGVTQTPRYLIKTRGQQVTLSCSPISGHRSVSWYQQTPGQGLQFLFEYFSETQRNKGNFPGRFSGRQFSNSRSEMNVSTLELGDSALYLCASSLVDEQYFGPGTRLTVT.

The rearrangement links TRBV18 to TRBJ2-4; D is possibly TRBD2 (6 bases). The V end was cut by 0 bases, the J end by 0 bases, with 9 bases between. CDR1 is KGHSH, CDR2 LQKENI, per germline. The CDR3 runs to 16 residues. The CDR3 sequence: CASSPPGGKAKNIQYF. For the CDR3, the DNA is TGTGCCAGCTCACCACCGGGCGGGAAAGCCAAAAACATTCAGTACTTC.

This clone was observed once. The CDR3 loop reads CASTGAISYNSPLHF. CDR3 coding DNA: TGTGCCAGTACAGGGGCGATCTCCTATAATTCACCCCTCCACTTT. V gene TRBV19 combines with J gene TRBJ1-6; a weak D match, TRBD1 (6 bases). The CDR3 spans 15 residues. In germline, CDR1 is LNHDA, CDR2 SQIVND (reference sequence). Deletions cut 7 bases from V and 0 bases from J, with 10 bases between.

The chain is built from TRBV10-3 and TRBJ1-4, with D unresolved. The length of the CDR3 is 14 residues. The germline V and J ends were trimmed by 8 bases and 5 bases, with 15 bases remaining between them. Germline-derived CDR1 and CDR2 are ENHRY and SYGVKD. In nucleotides, the CDR3 is TGTGCCATCCGAGCCAACAATCCCAATGAAAAACTGTTTTTT. Its translation: CAIRANNPNEKLFF.

V is TRBV18 and J is TRBJ2-1; D is undetermined. This CDR3 spans 16 amino acids. V gave up 2 bases and J gave up 10 bases, with 21 bases separating them. Germline V gene sequence: CDR1 KGHSH, CDR2 LQKENI. CDR3 sequence reads: CASSPGVAVIMGEQFF. In nucleotides, the CDR3 is TGTGCCAGCTCACCAGGCGTAGCAGTGATCATGGGCGAGCAGTTCTTC.

This clone was picked up one time. V gene TRBV5-1 combines with J gene TRBJ2-7, with D perhaps TRBD2 (6 bases). CDR3 size: 15 residues. Per the germline V gene, CDR1 is SGHRS and CDR2 is YFSETQ. V lost 0 bases and J lost 2, with 12 bases in between. CDR3: CASSLEGSGAYEQYF. The CDR3 nucleotides are TGCGCCAGCAGCTTGGAAGGTAGCGGAGCCTACGAGCAGTACTTC.

V is TRBV18 and J is TRBJ2-3; D remains ambiguous. This CDR3 region has 14 residues. Trimming removed 2 bases at V and 4 bases at J, with 10 bases between. Germline V gene data show CDR1 as KGHSH and CDR2 as LQKENI. The CDR3 protein is CASSPDRTPDTQYF. CDR3 coding DNA: TGTGCCAGCTCACCAGATAGAACTCCAGATACGCAGTATTTT.

This clone has only one observation. The V gene is TRBV5-4, the J gene TRBJ1-4; D ambiguous. The CDR3 extends over 13 amino acids. V was trimmed by 4 bases and J by 8 bases, leaving 12 bases between them. Per germline, CDR1 SGHNT and CDR2 YYREEE (reference sequence). The CDR3 reads CASSGRPGEKLFF. In DNA form, the CDR3 reads TGTGCCAGCAGCGGGCGACCTGGGGAAAAACTGTTTTTT.

The genes are TRBV11-2 and TRBJ2-1; TRBD1 matches 9 bases. This CDR3 is built from 16 residues. Germline lookup yields CDR1 SGHAT and CDR2 FQNNGV. Trimming took 3 bases from V and 10 from J; bases not matched to a gene: 13. CDR3 coding DNA: TGTGCCAGCAGCTTCAATAGGGGACAGGGCGGCCACGAGCAGTTCTTC. This sequence encodes CASSFNRGQGGHEQFF. The entire variable domain, with the rest obtained from reference TRBV11-2 and TRBJ2-1, is as follows: EAGVAQSPRYKIIEKRQSVAFWCNPISGHATLYWYQQILGQGPKLLIQFQNNGVVDDSQLPKDRFSAERLKGVDSTLKIQPAKLEDSAVYLCASSFNRGQGGHEQFFGPGTRLTVL.

The rearrangement links TRBV14 to TRBJ2-5; weak D call: TRBD1 (6 bases). V was pared by 3 bases and J by 2 bases, with 13 bases between. Germline CDR1 SGHDN, CDR2 FVKESK. The CDR3 totals 15 residues. The DNA of the CDR3 is TGTGCCAGCAGCCACCATACAGGGATTCAAGAGACCCAGTACTTC. Its protein product is CASSHHTGIQETQYF.

The chain joins TRBV5-1 to TRBJ2-3; tentative D call: TRBD1 (6 bases). The V gene's germline CDR1 is SGHRS and CDR2 YFSETQ. This CDR3 contains 17 residues. With 4 bases removed from V and 0 bases from J, the gap between germline ends came to 18 bases. Here the CDR3 reads CASSQNREGVSTDTQYF. DNA of the CDR3: TGCGCCAGCAGCCAGAACAGGGAAGGGGTTAGCACAGATACGCAGTATTTT.

V is TRBV7-2 and J is TRBJ2-5; the D call may be TRBD1 or TRBD2 (6 bases each). Trimming cost V 5 bases and J 5 bases, with 12 bases left between them. Germline V gene lookup returns CDR1 SGHTA and CDR2 FQGNSA. CDR3 length: 13 amino acids. This CDR3 is CASSKGGLETQYF. The CDR3 DNA is TGTGCCAGCAGCAAAGGGGGGCTGGAGACCCAGTACTTC.

The count of this clone is one. V is TRBV2 and J is TRBJ2-2; 8 bases line up with TRBD1. Per the germline V gene, CDR1 is SNHLY and CDR2 is FYNNEI. V dropped 4 bases and J dropped 4; count of bases not matched to a gene: 2. This CDR3 region has 14 residues. CDR3 loop: CASSGDRGTGELFF. The CDR3 coding sequence is TGTGCCAGCAGTGGAGACAGGGGCACCGGGGAGCTGTTTTTT.

The chain joins TRBV5-4 to TRBJ2-3, with D tentatively TRBD1 or TRBD2 (6 bases each). V was cut by 2 bases and J by 5 bases, with 15 bases left in between. CDR3 length equals 15 residues. Germline CDR1 reads SGHNT; CDR2 reads YYREEE (reference sequence). The CDR3 DNA reads TGTGCCAGCAGCTTCCCCCTAAAGGGGGGAGATACGCAGTATTTT. This encodes CASSFPLKGGDTQYF.

This sequence joins TRBV10-2 and TRBJ1-1; 7 positions agree with TRBD1. The CDR3 is made up of 14 amino acids. Unmatched junction bases numbered 3, after V lost 1 base and J lost 4 bases. Germline CDR1 is WSHSY and CDR2 is SAAADI. CDR3 sequence reads: CASSELGQLTEAFF. The DNA for the CDR3 is TGCGCCAGCAGTGAGTTGGGACAGCTCACTGAAGCTTTCTTT.

This clone was seen just once. The CDR3 region is CASSSGDPANYGYTF. The CDR3 DNA sequence: TGCGCCAGCAGTTCCGGGGACCCAGCTAACTATGGCTACACCTTC. This chain uses TRBV5-1 with TRBJ1-2; possibly TRBD1 for D (5 bases). Trimming cost V 5 bases and J 0 bases, with 14 bases left between them. The CDR3 length is 15 residues. Germline assignment: CDR1 SGHRS and CDR2 YFSETQ.

This chain joins TRBV25-1 and TRBJ2-1; 8 nucleotides line up with TRBD1. This CDR3 spans 15 amino acids. The germline CDR1 and CDR2 sequences are MGHDK and SYGVNS. The V segment lost 3 bases and the J segment 4 bases; nucleotides outside the gene matches: 5. DNA of the CDR3: TGTGCCAGCAGTGACGAGGACAGGGCATACAATGAGCAGTTCTTC. This codes for CASSDEDRAYNEQFF. Full variable domain (missing parts from reference TRBV25-1 and TRBJ2-1): EADIYQTPRYLVIGTGKKITLECSQTMGHDKMYWYQQDPGMELHLIHYSYGVNSTEKGDLSSESTVSRIRTEHFPLTLESARPSHTSQYLCASSDEDRAYNEQFFGPGTRLTVL.